This T cell receptor (beta chain) was recovered during a study of cytomegalovirus exposure and HLA in healthy donors. Notes on the study in general: Specific recognition of CMV antigens was confirmed in vitro for a few chains (all CMV-associated). A list of more than 150 TCR beta chains associated with cytomegalovirus was given.

V gave up 8 bases and J gave up 4 bases, with 14 bases separating them. Germline loops: CDR1 LNHDA, CDR2 SQIVND (reference sequence). The CDR3 has 14 residues. It was the approximately 110-subject validation cohort, separate from the roughly 700-subject first cohort, to which the donors belonged. Profiled with immunoSEQ multiplex PCR; TCRdb holds only in-frame clones, not every one. The sample yields roughly 52,000 clones, 90% seen once. About this clone itself: Its cognate antigen is unknown.

This clonotype originated in a man aged 18 to 30 in good health and CMV-seronegative. The material sequenced was PBMCs. This chain joins TRBV19 and TRBJ1-4; TRBD1 might be the D (5 bases). The CDR3 DNA reads as TGTGCCAGTGGAGTAGGGGCAGTTAATGAAAAACTGTTTTTT. Encoded protein: CASGVGAVNEKLFF.